This T cell receptor (beta chain) was recovered during a study of T cells in tumors after PD-1 blockade. Study-level background: Some patients also took daily vismodegib 150 mg during anti-PD-1 treatment.

The table came from immunoSEQ multiplex PCR; TCRdb's copy has only in-frame clones and leaves some out. The sample lists 45,000 to 50,000 clones; more than 65% were seen once. V lost 5 bases and J lost 2, with 13 bases in between. The germline CDR1 and CDR2 sequences are SEHNR and FQNEAQ (reference sequence). The CDR3 totals 15 residues. V is TRBV7-9 and J is TRBJ1-3; tentative D call: TRBD1 (5 bases). The sequencing here drew on PBMCs, taken before anti-PD-1 therapy. The origin of this receptor is a human donor with advanced basal cell or squamous cell carcinoma (not recorded which). The CDR3, as DNA: TGTGCCAGCAGCCCGACAGTGCGAACTGGAAACACCATATATTTT. Translated: CASSPTVRTGNTIYF.